Here is one T cell receptor beta chain with its context. The antigen remains undetermined. This sample was included in a study of CXCR3-negative and CXCR3-positive naive CD8 T cells. The germline CDR1 and CDR2 sequences are MNHEY and SVGEGT. The CDR3 is 11 amino acids. UMI-labeled TRB cDNA libraries were prepared by 5' RACE. TCRdb derives one entry per CDR3 protein from the 5' RACE reads, leaving out DNA. Recorded for this sample: under 65,000 distinct CDR3 sequences. Study-wide results and limits: CXCR3 levels fell partly with cryopreservation; most assays relied on fresh PBMCs. The study inferred TCR strength from TRB CDR3 properties and found comparable surface CD5 between naive subsets.

What was sequenced was memory CD8+ T cells from blood. The chain has TRBV6-2 or TRBV6-3 and TRBJ2-7. This TCR came from a human donor in good health. Some clones in this sample may be carry-over from other donors' samples. CDR3 amino acids: CASSITGEQYF.